Reported below is one T cell receptor beta chain. This sample was included in a study of control samples from healthy donors and cancer patients. Here immunoSEQ multiplex PCR was the method, and the copy in TCRdb shows in-frame clones only, minus some. The sample shows approximately 170,000 clones, 93% of them seen only once. Germline-derived CDR1 and CDR2 are LGHDT and YNNKEL (reference sequence). With 5 bases removed from V and 10 bases from J, the gap between germline ends came to 12 bases. This CDR3 contains 12 residues. The TCR was taken from a woman aged 55 to 70 in good health. The sample was blood. This chain links TRBV3-1 (or the pseudogene TRBV3-2) with TRBJ2-1; D not certain. CDR3 DNA sequence: TGTGCCAGCAGCTTTACTCGTTCCGAGCAGTTCTTC. Encoded protein: CASSFTRSEQFF.